This TCR beta chain was identified in a study of graft-versus-host responses after intestinal transplantation. Clones were read by immunoSEQ multiplex PCR, and TCRdb kept only the in-frame ones, dropping some. The data show around 110,000 clones, about nine tenths seen once. Concerning this clone itself: Its antigen is undetermined.

The TCR sequence derives from a human donor who received an intestinal transplant. The sample consisted of unstimulated CD4+ T cells sorted from spleen or lymph node cells, taken before intestinal transplant.

In DNA form, the CDR3 reads TGTGCCAGCAGGCGGACTAGCGAGTTTCGGGTTCTCAATGAGCAGTTCTTC. It encodes CASRRTSEFRVLNEQFF. The rearrangement uses TRBV13 and TRBJ2-1, with 9 bases identical to TRBD2. Germline values: CDR1 PRHDT, CDR2 FYEKMQ (reference sequence). J was trimmed by 6 bases and V by 6 bases; bases with no gene match: 15. The CDR3 runs 17 residues.